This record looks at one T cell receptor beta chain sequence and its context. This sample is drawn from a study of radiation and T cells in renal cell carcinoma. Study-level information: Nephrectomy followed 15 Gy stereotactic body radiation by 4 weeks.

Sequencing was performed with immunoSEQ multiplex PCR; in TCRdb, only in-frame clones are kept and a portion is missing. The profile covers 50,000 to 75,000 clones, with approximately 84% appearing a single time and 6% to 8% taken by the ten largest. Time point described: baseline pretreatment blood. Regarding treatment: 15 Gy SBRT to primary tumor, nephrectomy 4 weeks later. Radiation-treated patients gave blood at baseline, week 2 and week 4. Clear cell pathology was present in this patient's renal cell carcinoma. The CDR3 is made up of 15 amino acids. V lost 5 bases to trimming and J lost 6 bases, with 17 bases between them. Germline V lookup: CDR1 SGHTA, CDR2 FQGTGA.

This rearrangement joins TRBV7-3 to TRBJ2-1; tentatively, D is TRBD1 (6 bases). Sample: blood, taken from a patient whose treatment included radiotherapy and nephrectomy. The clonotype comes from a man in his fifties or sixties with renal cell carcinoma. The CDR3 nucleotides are TGTGCCAGCAGCATTACCGGGACAACGGGCAATGAGCAGTTCTTC. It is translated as CASSITGTTGNEQFF.